This entry is about one T cell receptor (beta chain). The table came from immunoSEQ multiplex PCR; TCRdb's copy has only in-frame clones and leaves some out. The sample comprises around 450,000 clones, about 88% of which are singletons, and about 2.4% rests with the top ten. Treatment here: 15 to 20 received Ad26.COV2.S at low or high dose, single or two shots; 5 received placebo; per-sample allocation not given. Specimen acquisition occurred on day 63 following the initial vaccine or placebo injection. This entry belongs to a study of Ad26.COV2.S vaccination and SARS-CoV-2 variants. This CDR3 region has 14 residues. Trimming left V 0 bases short and J 6 bases short, with 9 bases between. Looked up from germline, CDR1 is LNHNV and CDR2 is YYDKDF (reference sequence).

Material: peripheral blood, obtained in a trial of Ad26.COV2.S vaccine versus placebo. The chain joins TRBV15 to TRBJ1-5; D is undetermined. This TCR was sampled from a person between 18 and 65 years old who received the Ad26.COV2.S COVID-19 vaccine or a placebo. CDR3 in DNA: TGTGCCACCAGCAGAGATCTAGGTGCTCAGCCCCAGCATTTT. Translation gives CATSRDLGAQPQHF.